These 8 T cell receptor beta chains were all obtained from the same sample, sequenced in a study of blood T cell repertoires in COVID-19. TCRdb's table, derived via immunoSEQ multiplex PCR, lists solely in-frame clones and lacks some. The sample has 55,000 to 80,000 clones; 80% to 85% are singletons. Specimen: peripheral blood. All receptors derive from a human donor in a cohort sampled during active COVID-19.

This clone was found once. V and J are TRBV5-6 and TRBJ2-7; D possibly corresponds to TRBD2 (6 bases). V dropped 5 bases and J dropped 1 base, with 16 bases sitting between them. This CDR3 has 15 residues. CDR1 is SGHDT, CDR2 YYEEEE, per germline. In nucleotides, the CDR3 is TGTGCCAGCAGTGGTTTGTCGGCGGGGTCCTACGAGCAGTACGTC. Translated, it gives CASSGLSAGSYEQYV.

This chain uses TRBV9 with TRBJ2-5; TRBD2 matches at 10 bases. Unmatched junction bases numbered 7, after V lost 4 bases and J lost 1 base. Germline CDR1 and CDR2: SGDLS and YYNGEE. The CDR3 has 16 residues. The CDR3 DNA follows: TGTGCCAGCAGCCCTCTAGCGGGGGTCCTCCAAGAGACCCAGTACTTC. Its protein product is CASSPLAGVLQETQYF.

In this sample, this clone turned up once. The chain links TRBV5-5 to TRBJ2-5; TRBD2 might be the D (5 bases). V lost 3 bases to trimming and J lost 5 bases, with 17 bases between them. This CDR3 has 15 amino acids. Germline CDR1 is SGHKS and CDR2 is YYEKEE (reference sequence). In DNA, the CDR3 is TGTGCCAGCAGCTCCGTTTTCATCGGGGAGGAGACCCAGTACTTC. Encoded protein: CASSSVFIGEETQYF.

CDR3 sequence (DNA): TGCGCCAGCAGAAGAATACCGGGACAGGCCCCCTCACCCCTCCACTTT. Its protein is CASRRIPGQAPSPLHF. V and J are TRBV5-1 and TRBJ1-6; 8 bases map to TRBD1. The germline V gene has CDR1 SGHRS and CDR2 YFSETQ. The CDR3 consists of 16 residues. Trimming at V came to 5 bases and at J to 10 bases, leaving 14 bases not matched to a gene. Full variable domain (remainder filled in from reference TRBV5-1 and TRBJ1-6): KAGVTQTPRYLIKTRGQQVTLSCSPISGHRSVSWYQQTPGQGLQFLFEYFSETQRNKGNFPGRFSGRQFSNSRSEMNVSTLELGDSALYLCASRRIPGQAPSPLHFGNGTRLTVT.

V gene TRBV23-1 combines with J gene TRBJ2-3; no reliable D call. TRBV23-1 is recorded as an ORF, its role being uncertain. V was cut by 6 bases and J by 14 bases, with 18 bases left in between. The CDR3 extends over 12 amino acids. CDR3 coding DNA: TGCGCCAGCAGACCACAGACCTTATTCGGGTATTTT. Translation gives CASRPQTLFGYF.

The chain couples TRBV19 to TRBJ1-6; possible D gene TRBD1, 5 bases. The CDR3 totals 16 residues. Trimming left V 6 bases short and J 6 bases short, with 18 bases between. The V gene's germline CDR1 is LNHDA and CDR2 SQIVND (reference sequence). The DNA of the CDR3 is TGTGCCAGTAGAAGCAGGCCGGGGGATGGTAATTCACCCCTCCACTTT. Amino acids: CASRSRPGDGNSPLHF.

The chain recombines TRBV27 with TRBJ1-2; D remains ambiguous. CDR1 and CDR2 from the germline V gene are MNHEY and SMNVEV (reference sequence). The length of the CDR3 is 12 residues. Between the trimmed V and J ends, which lost 11 bases and 4 bases, there was a span of 14 bases. The CDR3 nucleotides are TGTGCCGCGGGAAGGGTCCCCTATGGCTACACCTTC. Amino acid sequence: CAAGRVPYGYTF.

This chain connects TRBV7-9 to TRBJ1-5; possibly TRBD1 for D (5 bases). The CDR3 loop spans 18 amino acids. Trimming stripped 1 base from V and 2 bases from J, with 18 bases between. Germline CDR1 reads SEHNR; CDR2 reads FQNEAQ (reference sequence). DNA for the CDR3: TGTGCCAGCAGCTTAGTGCTCCGGTCATCGGGGGGCAATCAGCCCCAGCATTTT. It specifies CASSLVLRSSGGNQPQHF.